The 27 T cell receptor beta chains reported below all come from one sample, sequenced in a study of CD8+ T cells in alopecia areata. cDNA prepared by RNA extraction and subsequent reverse transcription served as the template for sequencing. The data were produced by immunoSEQ multiplex PCR, yet TCRdb's version contains in-frame clones alone and is incomplete. The sample contains some 170,000 clones, roughly 60% of which appear only once. The material sequenced was CD4+ T cells sorted from blood, taken at week 0. Receptor source: a human donor with alopecia areata.

The chain carries TRBV29-1 and TRBJ2-7, with 9 bases matching TRBD1. V shed 3 bases and J 3 bases; nucleotides not matched to a gene: 3. This CDR3 contains 13 residues. Germline CDR1 is SQVTM and CDR2 is ANQGSEA. CDR3 protein: CSVEMTGGYEQYF. In DNA form, the CDR3 reads TGCAGCGTTGAGATGACAGGGGGCTACGAGCAGTACTTC.

V and J are TRBV2 and TRBJ2-3; maybe TRBD1 (5 bases). The germline V gene encodes CDR1 SNHLY and CDR2 FYNNEI. The CDR3 sequence is 14 residues long. Trimming shortened V by 5 bases and J by 6 bases, and 15 bases separated the two germline ends. CDR3: CASSSWRKGDTQYF. The CDR3 DNA sequence: TGTGCCAGCAGTTCATGGCGGAAGGGGGATACGCAGTATTTT.

The chain combines TRBV7-8 with TRBJ2-7; 9 nucleotides agree with TRBD2. Germline CDR1 SGHVS, CDR2 FQNEAQ. The CDR3 spans 16 residues. J was trimmed by 0 bases and V by 1 base; bases with no gene match: 4. As DNA, the CDR3 is TGTGCCAGCAGCTTAGAAGGGACTAGCTACTCCTACGAGCAGTACTTC. Amino acid sequence: CASSLEGTSYSYEQYF.

The chain recombines TRBV13 with TRBJ2-7; D gene unclear. Trimming left V 4 bases short and J 2 bases short, with 3 bases between. The germline gives CDR1 PRHDT, CDR2 FYEKMQ (reference sequence). CDR3 length equals 11 residues. Here the CDR3 reads CASSYPYEQYF. The CDR3 region has the DNA TGTGCCAGCAGCTATCCCTACGAGCAGTACTTC. The full variable domain, completed using reference TRBV13 and TRBJ2-7, is AAGVIQSPRHLIKEKRETATLKCYPIPRHDTVYWYQQGPGQDPQFLISFYEKMQSDKGSIPDRFSAQQFSDYHSELNMSSLELGDSALYFCASSYPYEQYFGPGTRLTVT.

The chain joins TRBV2 to TRBJ2-5; weak D call: TRBD1 (5 bases). This CDR3 comprises 14 residues. Trimming took 6 bases from V and 5 from J, leaving 16 bases between them. The germline V gene encodes CDR1 SNHLY and CDR2 FYNNEI. CDR3 sequence reads: CASSAGLGRETQYF. The DNA of the CDR3 is TGTGCCAGCAGCGCAGGGTTAGGTCGTGAGACCCAGTACTTC.

This clone was seen many times. The chain carries TRBV2 and TRBJ1-5; D gene uncertain. Trimming removed 2 bases at V and 8 bases at J, with 7 bases between. The CDR3 sequence is 12 residues long. CDR1 is SNHLY and CDR2 is FYNNEI in the germline V gene. The CDR3 DNA follows: TGTGCCAGCAGTGAAAGCTGGGAGCCCCAGCATTTT. Its protein product is CASSESWEPQHF.

V gene TRBV5-4 combines with J gene TRBJ2-1; D is perhaps TRBD2 (5 bases). CDR3 length equals 13 residues. In germline, CDR1 is SGHNT, CDR2 YYREEE (reference sequence). Trimming took 3 bases from V and 5 from J, leaving 9 bases between them. CDR3 bases: TGTGCCAGCAGCTCAGGACTTGACAATGAGCAGTTCTTC. It yields the protein CASSSGLDNEQFF. The complete variable domain, with remaining parts taken from reference TRBV5-4 and TRBJ2-1, reads ETGVTQSPTHLIKTRGQQVTLRCSSQSGHNTVSWYQQALGQGPQFIFQYYREEENGRGNFPPRFSGLQFPNYSSELNVNALELDDSALYLCASSSGLDNEQFFGPGTRLTVL.

The CDR3: CAWTNQGRLNTEAFF. Here the CDR3 DNA reads TGTGCCTGGACAAATCAGGGACGGCTGAACACTGAAGCTTTCTTT. The chain uses TRBV30 and TRBJ1-1; tentatively, D is TRBD1 (5 bases). The germline CDR1 and CDR2 sequences are GTSNPN and SVGIG (reference sequence). The ends were cut back, 4 bases at V and 0 bases at J, with 15 bases in the middle. CDR3 length: 15 amino acids.

The chain recombines TRBV6-6 with TRBJ2-7; possibly TRBD2 for D (5 bases). Trimming removed 0 bases at V and 6 bases at J, with 15 bases between. This CDR3 has 15 residues. Looked up from germline, CDR1 is MNHNY and CDR2 is SVGAGI (reference sequence). CDR3 protein: CASSYSAQAGSEQYF. The CDR3, as DNA: TGTGCCAGCAGTTACTCGGCCCAGGCGGGCTCCGAGCAGTACTTC.

The chain joins TRBV7-9 to TRBJ2-3; 8 positions match TRBD1. Germline CDR1 SEHNR, CDR2 FQNEAQ (reference sequence). The CDR3 extends over 14 amino acids. The V segment lost 5 bases and the J segment 8 bases; nucleotides outside the gene matches: 9. CDR3 residues: CASSRPRGLGTQYF. The CDR3 DNA is TGTGCCAGCAGCCGACCCAGGGGGCTAGGTACGCAGTATTTT. The variable domain in full, with the rest retrieved from reference TRBV7-9 and TRBJ2-3, is DTGVSQNPRHKITKRGQNVTFRCDPISEHNRLYWYRQTLGQGPEFLTYFQNEAQLEKSRLLSDRFSAERPKGSFSTLEIQRTEQGDSAMYLCASSRPRGLGTQYFGPGTRLTVL.

This clone was seen more than once but under ten times. This chain uses TRBV7-7 with TRBJ2-1, with TRBD1 identical over 8 bases. V lost 5 bases, J lost 7 bases, and 13 bases stayed unmatched. The CDR3 length is 16 residues. Germline-derived CDR1 and CDR2 are SSHAT and FNYEAQ (reference sequence). CDR3 loop: CASSPWTGKVWNEQFF. The CDR3 DNA sequence: TGTGCCAGCAGCCCCTGGACAGGGAAGGTTTGGAATGAGCAGTTCTTC. Full variable domain (missing parts from reference TRBV7-7 and TRBJ2-1): GAGVSQSPRYKVTKRGQDVTLRCDPISSHATLYWYQQALGQGPEFLTYFNYEAQPDKSGLPSDRFSAERPEGSISTLTIQRTEQRDSAMYRCASSPWTGKVWNEQFFGPGTRLTVL.

CDR3 sequence reads: CASSQEPGFYGYTF. For the CDR3, the DNA is TGCGCCAGCAGCCAAGAACCAGGGTTCTATGGCTACACCTTC. This rearrangement joins TRBV4-3 to TRBJ1-2; D might be TRBD1 (5 bases). V lost 0 bases, J lost 4 bases, and 9 bases lay in between. Germline CDR1 LGHNA, CDR2 YSLEER. The CDR3 length is 14 residues.

V usage is TRBV30 and J usage is TRBJ2-7; 7 bases are shared with TRBD1. Germline trimming cut 1 base from V and 2 bases from J; bases unmatched to any gene: 8. This CDR3 has 15 residues. CDR1 is GTSNPN and CDR2 is SVGIG in the germline V gene (reference sequence). The CDR3 DNA sequence: TGTGCCTGGAGTGGACAGGGAGATCCCCCCTACGAGCAGTACTTC. Residues: CAWSGQGDPPYEQYF.

In DNA form, the CDR3 reads TGTGCCAGCAGCTTGCAGGTCGGGCAGAGCTCCTACAATGAGCAGTTCTTC. Its translation: CASSLQVGQSSYNEQFF. The V gene is TRBV5-6, the J gene TRBJ2-1; D gene ambiguous. V gave up 1 base and J gave up 0 bases, with 14 bases separating them. Per the germline V gene, CDR1 is SGHDT and CDR2 is YYEEEE. The CDR3 has 17 residues.

V is TRBV4-3 and J is TRBJ2-1; 9 positions match TRBD2. The V gene's germline CDR1 is LGHNA and CDR2 YSLEER. CDR3 length equals 16 residues. V shed 6 bases, J shed 7 bases, and the junction held 13 bases outside the gene matches. The CDR3: CASSPRVGGGVNEQFF. The CDR3 nucleotides are TGCGCCAGCAGTCCTAGGGTCGGCGGGGGGGTTAATGAGCAGTTCTTC.

This clone was seen a few times. Other DNA sequences within the sample encode an identical CDR3. V and J are TRBV29-1 and TRBJ2-7; the D gene is possibly TRBD1 (6 bases). The germline V gene has CDR1 SQVTM and CDR2 ANQGSEA. V lost 7 bases and J lost 2, with 12 bases in between. This CDR3 has 12 residues. The CDR3 reads CSAQTGAYEQYF. The CDR3 bases are TGCAGCGCCCAGACAGGAGCCTACGAGCAGTACTTC.

This clone was seen a single time. This sample includes further DNA sequences coding for the same CDR3. The chain couples TRBV30 to TRBJ1-1, with D perhaps matching TRBD1 (5 bases). Trimming took off 1 base at V and 4 bases at J, with 10 bases between the two ends. The CDR3 totals 13 residues. The germline gives CDR1 GTSNPN, CDR2 SVGIG (reference sequence). CDR3 amino acids: CAWSAGSTTEAFF. The CDR3 DNA sequence: TGTGCCTGGAGTGCAGGGAGCACCACTGAAGCTTTCTTT.

This clone has more than one count but fewer than ten. V gene TRBV7-2 combines with J gene TRBJ2-5, with D possibly matching TRBD1 (5 bases). The CDR3 consists of 13 residues. The germline V gene encodes CDR1 SGHTA and CDR2 FQGNSA. V shed 1 base and J shed 5 bases, with 8 bases lying between them. The CDR3 coding sequence is TGTGCCAGCAGCTTAGTAGGGGTGGAGACCCAGTACTTC. This gives the protein CASSLVGVETQYF.

V usage is TRBV25-1 and J usage is TRBJ2-2; 13 nucleotides match TRBD2. CDR1 and CDR2 from the germline V gene are MGHDK and SYGVNS. The CDR3 sequence is 16 residues long. V gave up 3 bases and J gave up 6 bases; unmatched junction bases: 4. This chain's CDR3 is CASSEPGLAGSGELFF. The CDR3 coding sequence is TGTGCCAGCAGTGAGCCGGGACTAGCGGGGTCCGGGGAGCTGTTTTTT.

The rearrangement joins TRBV6-5 to TRBJ2-7; TRBD1 matches at 10 bases. Germline CDR1 reads MNHEY; CDR2 reads SVGAGI. The CDR3 has 15 residues. The J segment lost 2 bases and the V segment lost 5 bases, leaving 6 bases of the junction unmatched. CDR3 in DNA: TGTGCCAGCAGTGCGCGACAGGGGGCCACCTACGAGCAGTACTTC. Residues: CASSARQGATYEQYF.

The V call is TRBV7-2, the J call TRBJ2-7, with D perhaps TRBD2 (6 bases). The CDR3 is 15 residues long. CDR1 is SGHTA and CDR2 is FQGNSA in the germline V gene. The V end was cut by 5 bases, the J end by 3 bases, with 17 bases between. The CDR3 sequence: CASSNTGRDGYEQYF. The CDR3 nucleotides read TGTGCCAGCAGCAACACCGGGAGAGACGGCTACGAGCAGTACTTC.

The sample holds a few counts of this clone. At one end the junction does not follow the germline gene, possibly because of a read error. The genes are TRBV29-1 and TRBJ2-5, with TRBD2 matching over 9 bases. This CDR3 is 12 amino acids long. Germline CDR1 and CDR2: SQVTM and ANQGSEA. CDR3 loop: CSVEAGGPQQYF. For the CDR3, the DNA is TGCAGCGTAGAAGCGGGGGGCCCCCAGCAGTACTTC.

This sequence joins TRBV9 and TRBJ2-3; the D is unclear. CDR1 is SGDLS and CDR2 is YYNGEE in the germline V gene. The ends were cut back, 0 bases at V and 1 base at J, with 9 bases in the middle. This CDR3 region has 15 residues. CDR3 protein: CASSVGRYGTDTQYF. The CDR3 DNA is TGTGCCAGCAGCGTAGGGCGGTACGGCACAGATACGCAGTATTTT.

This clone was detected only a few times. The chain employs TRBV19 and TRBJ1-5; possibly TRBD1 for D (5 bases). Germline V gene data show CDR1 as LNHDA and CDR2 as SQIVND (reference sequence). The CDR3 contains 14 residues. V was clipped by 10 bases and J by 5 bases, with 18 bases between them. The CDR3 nucleotides are TGTGCCACCCAATGGGCAGGGAAAGATCAGCCCCAGCATTTT. It specifies CATQWAGKDQPQHF.

The J gene is TRBJ2-2, the V gene TRBV5-6; D not certain. V shed 4 bases and J shed 3 bases, with 13 bases lying between them. The CDR3 runs to 15 residues. Per germline, CDR1 SGHDT and CDR2 YYEEEE. CDR3 DNA sequence: TGTGCCAGCAGCCCGGACGGACCACACACCGGGGAGCTGTTTTTT. Protein: CASSPDGPHTGELFF.

This clone was recorded a few times. The chain recombines TRBV30 with TRBJ1-5; the D gene is possibly TRBD1 (5 bases). Germline V CDR1 and CDR2: GTSNPN, SVGIG (reference sequence). The CDR3 contains 15 residues. V was clipped by 1 base and J by 0 bases, with 10 bases between them. The CDR3 DNA sequence: TGTGCCTGGAGTGACGGGACCGCTAGCAATCAGCCCCAGCATTTT. Protein sequence: CAWSDGTASNQPQHF.

Worth noting for this clone: The same CDR3 can be traced to other DNA sequences in this sample. The V gene is TRBV11-2, the J gene TRBJ1-1, with D unresolved. Germline V gene sequence: CDR1 SGHAT, CDR2 FQNNGV. This CDR3 is built from 13 residues. The ends were cut back, 0 bases at V and 1 base at J, with 3 bases in the middle. The DNA for the CDR3 is TGTGCCAGCAGCTTAGATTGGAACACTGAAGCTTTCTTT. This codes for CASSLDWNTEAFF.